Each of the 22 T cell receptor beta chains below was sequenced from the same sample in a study of cytomegalovirus exposure and HLA in healthy donors. PCR amplification relied on 60 Vbeta primers (plus 13 Jbeta primers). Measured with immunoSEQ multiplex PCR; TCRdb has only the in-frame clones, and not every one. The data contain around 300,000 clones, roughly 90% of them singletons. What was sequenced was PBMCs. Receptors were obtained from a woman between 18 and 30 years old in good health and CMV-seronegative.

The CDR3 protein is CASSTRQGTGELFF. CDR3 DNA: TGTGCCAGCAGCACCCGACAGGGGACCGGGGAGCTGTTTTTT. The chain uses TRBV5-5 and TRBJ2-2, with 8 bases that match TRBD1. The CDR3 spans 14 residues. Germline assignment: CDR1 SGHKS and CDR2 YYEKEE (reference sequence). V lost 4 bases, J lost 5 bases, and 4 bases stayed unmatched.

This clone was seen a handful of times. This chain joins TRBV4-2 and TRBJ2-5; D perhaps matches TRBD2 (5 bases). With 0 bases removed from V and 2 bases from J, the gap between germline ends came to 10 bases. The germline V gene has CDR1 LGHNA and CDR2 YNFKEQ. The CDR3 is made up of 15 amino acids. The CDR3 reads CASSQDSRGQETQYF. The CDR3 nucleotides read TGTGCCAGCAGCCAAGATTCACGGGGTCAAGAGACCCAGTACTTC.

This sequence joins TRBV5-1 and TRBJ2-5; 7 bases line up with TRBD2. The V segment lost 2 bases and the J segment 1 base; nucleotides outside the gene matches: 2. The length of the CDR3 is 14 residues. The germline gives CDR1 SGHRS, CDR2 YFSETQ. DNA of the CDR3: TGCGCCAGCAGCTTAGGGACTACCCAAGAGACCCAGTACTTC. Its protein product is CASSLGTTQETQYF. Complete variable domain (other parts from reference TRBV5-1 and TRBJ2-5): KAGVTQTPRYLIKTRGQQVTLSCSPISGHRSVSWYQQTPGQGLQFLFEYFSETQRNKGNFPGRFSGRQFSNSRSEMNVSTLELGDSALYLCASSLGTTQETQYFGPGTRLLVL.

The CDR3 loop reads CASMGTSGVSGNWQFF. The CDR3 DNA reads as TGTGCCAGTATGGGGACTAGCGGGGTCTCCGGCAATTGGCAGTTCTTC. This sequence joins TRBV19 and TRBJ2-1, with 13 nucleotides matching TRBD2. The CDR3 runs 16 residues. Germline CDR1 and CDR2: LNHDA and SQIVND (reference sequence). Germline trimming cut 7 bases from V and 12 bases from J; bases unmatched to any gene: 15. Using reference TRBV19 and TRBJ2-1 for the parts outside the CDR3, the full variable domain is DGGITQSPKYLFRKEGQNVTLSCEQNLNHDAMYWYRQDPGQGLRLIYYSQIVNDFQKGDIAEGYSVSREKKESFPLTVTSAQKNPTAFYLCASMGTSGVSGNWQFFGPGTRLTVL.

In the case of this clone: Additional DNA sequences in this sample encode the identical CDR3. The J gene is TRBJ1-2, the V gene TRBV29-1; D unresolved. The CDR3 runs 12 residues. Germline V gene data show CDR1 as SQVTM and CDR2 as ANQGSEA. Deletions cut 3 bases from V and 4 bases from J, with 9 bases between. CDR3 sequence reads: CSVDNGSYGYTF. The CDR3 DNA reads as TGCAGCGTTGACAACGGGTCCTATGGCTACACCTTC. Based on the CDR3 plus reference TRBV29-1 and TRBJ1-2, the full variable domain is SAVISQKPSRDICQRGTSLTIQCQVDSQVTMMFWYRQQPGQSLTLIATANQGSEATYESGFVIDKFPISRPNLTFSTLTVSNMSPEDSSIYLCSVDNGSYGYTFGSGTRLTVV.

The V and J genes are TRBV7-2 and TRBJ2-3; 12 nucleotides align to TRBD2. The CDR3 consists of 15 residues. Germline assignment: CDR1 SGHTA and CDR2 FQGNSA. The V and J ends lost 7 bases and 3 bases, in that order; junction bases with no gene match: 5. Here the CDR3 reads CASNPTSGGTDTQYF. The DNA of the CDR3 is TGTGCCAGCAACCCGACTAGCGGGGGAACAGATACGCAGTATTTT.

The chain is built from TRBV6-5 and TRBJ2-7; 10 bases are shared with TRBD1. The CDR3 loop spans 14 amino acids. J gave up 3 bases and V 5 bases, and 4 bases lay outside the gene matches. The V gene's germline CDR1 is MNHEY and CDR2 SVGAGI. In nucleotides, the CDR3 is TGTGCCAGCAGTCCCGGACAGGGGGGCTACGAGCAGTACTTC. As protein: CASSPGQGGYEQYF.

The CDR3 here is CASSLVVAGGLDTQYF. CDR3 nucleotides: TGCGCCAGCAGCTTGGTGGTAGCGGGGGGCCTAGATACGCAGTATTTT. The chain has TRBV5-1 and TRBJ2-3; 10 nucleotides line up with TRBD2. Germline lookup yields CDR1 SGHRS and CDR2 YFSETQ. With V trimmed by 0 bases and J by 5 bases, 6 bases remained unmatched. The CDR3 is 16 residues long.

This clone appeared once. The rearrangement joins TRBV5-1 to TRBJ1-4; the D gene is possibly TRBD1 (6 bases). The V end was cut by 4 bases, the J end by 0 bases, with 16 bases between. Germline-derived CDR1 and CDR2 are SGHRS and YFSETQ. The CDR3 consists of 17 residues. CDR3 loop: CASSVGTQSTTNEKLFF. The CDR3 DNA reads as TGCGCCAGCAGCGTGGGGACACAGTCTACAACTAATGAAAAACTGTTTTTT.

This chain uses TRBV9 with TRBJ2-3; 9 nucleotides agree with TRBD2. Germline values: CDR1 SGDLS, CDR2 YYNGEE. J was trimmed by 6 bases and V by 0 bases; bases with no gene match: 11. CDR3 length equals 17 residues. The CDR3 here is CASSVESGGGAADTQYF. The CDR3 nucleotides read TGTGCCAGCAGCGTAGAATCAGGCGGGGGGGCAGCTGATACGCAGTATTTT.

The genes are TRBV30 and TRBJ1-1; D is perhaps TRBD1 (6 bases). Trimming shortened V by 4 bases and J by 8 bases, and 11 bases separated the two germline ends. The length of the CDR3 is 11 residues. CDR1 and CDR2 (germline): GTSNPN, SVGIG (reference sequence). The CDR3 region has the DNA TGTGCCTGGAATCCCGACAGGGAAGCTTTCTTT. This gives the protein CAWNPDREAFF.

Only one count was recorded for this clone. The chain has TRBV5-4 and TRBJ2-1, with unresolved D. There are 13 residues in the CDR3. V shed 6 bases and J shed 3 bases, with 10 bases lying between them. The germline V gene encodes CDR1 SGHNT and CDR2 YYREEE (reference sequence). The DNA for the CDR3 is TGTGCCAGCAAACCCTACCACTACAATGAGCAGTTCTTC. It yields the protein CASKPYHYNEQFF.

The chain links TRBV14 to TRBJ2-7; 8 positions agree with TRBD2. The V segment lost 6 bases and the J segment 3 bases; nucleotides outside the gene matches: 10. Looked up from germline, CDR1 is SGHDN and CDR2 is FVKESK. This CDR3 is built from 15 residues. CDR3 amino acids: CASRPSGTRIYEQYF. The CDR3 nucleotides are TGTGCCAGCAGGCCCTCCGGGACTAGAATCTACGAGCAGTACTTC. Together with reference TRBV14 and TRBJ2-7, the CDR3 gives the full variable domain: EAGVTQFPSHSVIEKGQTVTLRCDPISGHDNLYWYRRVMGKEIKFLLHFVKESKQDESGMPNNRFLAERTGGTYSTLKVQPAELEDSGVYFCASRPSGTRIYEQYFGPGTRLTVT.

V is TRBV5-6 and J is TRBJ2-4, with 8 positions matching TRBD2. CDR1 and CDR2 (germline): SGHDT, YYEEEE. Unmatched junction bases numbered 8, after V lost 4 bases and J lost 8 bases. This CDR3 is built from 14 residues. CDR3 loop: CASSREGAGDIQYF. The CDR3 nucleotides are TGTGCCAGCAGCCGGGAGGGCGCGGGGGACATTCAGTACTTC.

The chain combines TRBV7-7 with TRBJ2-1, with D tentatively TRBD1 (6 bases). There are 15 residues in the CDR3. The V end was cut by 1 base, the J end by 4 bases, with 11 bases between. In germline, CDR1 is SSHAT, CDR2 FNYEAQ (reference sequence). This CDR3 reads CASSLGLGAYNEQFF. DNA of the CDR3: TGTGCCAGCAGCTTAGGTTTGGGGGCGTACAATGAGCAGTTCTTC.

The count of this clone is one. Written as DNA, the CDR3 is TGTGCCAGCAGCTTAGGCGACAGGGTGGGCAATCAGCCCCAGCATTTT. Its translation is CASSLGDRVGNQPQHF. The rearrangement joins TRBV11-2 to TRBJ1-5, with TRBD1 matching over 7 bases. The CDR3 covers 16 residues. Unmatched junction bases numbered 5, after V lost 1 base and J lost 2 bases. Per the germline V gene, CDR1 is SGHAT and CDR2 is FQNNGV.

The gene calls are TRBV18 and TRBJ2-5; TRBD2 matches 8 bases. The germline V gene encodes CDR1 KGHSH and CDR2 LQKENI. V gave up 1 base and J gave up 3 bases; unmatched junction bases: 4. The CDR3 sequence is 15 residues long. This CDR3 is CASSPQAGAKETQYF. The CDR3, as DNA: TGTGCCAGCTCACCACAAGCGGGGGCGAAAGAGACCCAGTACTTC.

The genes are TRBV5-6 and TRBJ2-1; 8 positions match TRBD1. The CDR3 contains 13 residues. Germline loops: CDR1 SGHDT, CDR2 YYEEEE. CDR3 coding DNA: TGTGCGACCAGCCCCCAGGGGGCAAATGAGCAGTTCTTC. Its protein product is CATSPQGANEQFF.

The rearrangement uses TRBV5-1 and TRBJ2-5, with D possibly TRBD1 on 5 matching bases. V lost 3 bases, J lost 5 bases, and 23 bases lay in between. This CDR3 spans 17 amino acids. The V gene's germline CDR1 is SGHRS and CDR2 YFSETQ. CDR3 in amino acids: CASSSGRGPGISETQYF. The DNA of the CDR3 is TGCGCCAGCAGCTCCGGGCGCGGACCAGGGATTTCGGAGACCCAGTACTTC.

In its sample, this clone was seen once. The sample contains more than one DNA sequence encoding this CDR3. The V call is TRBV6-5, the J call TRBJ1-4, with D possibly TRBD1 on 6 matching bases. The CDR3 spans 13 residues. Germline assignment: CDR1 MNHEY and CDR2 SVGAGI. V was cut by 5 bases and J by 4 bases, with 8 bases left in between. This CDR3 reads CASSRTVNEKLFF. CDR3 bases: TGTGCCAGCAGTCGGACAGTTAATGAAAAACTGTTTTTT.

V and J are TRBV5-1 and TRBJ2-7; 7 bases are a match to TRBD1. CDR1 SGHRS and CDR2 YFSETQ come from the germline V gene. The ends lost 0 bases at V and 0 bases at J; junction bases unmatched: 9. This CDR3 region has 17 residues. The CDR3 protein is CASSLEGQRTISYEQYF. The DNA for the CDR3 is TGCGCCAGCAGCTTGGAGGGACAGCGTACTATCTCCTACGAGCAGTACTTC.

V usage is TRBV7-2 and J usage is TRBJ2-7; possible D gene TRBD2, 6 bases. V was cut by 5 bases and J by 3 bases, with 17 bases left in between. Germline V lookup: CDR1 SGHTA, CDR2 FQGNSA. The CDR3 extends over 15 amino acids. The CDR3 DNA sequence: TGTGCCAGCAGCCTAGGGACTGCTTTAGGCTACGAGCAGTACTTC. Protein sequence: CASSLGTALGYEQYF.